The clone carrying this T cell receptor (beta chain) was detected many times. These data are taken from a study of T cells in Graves' hyperthyroidism and ophthalmopathy. As for the study in general: At initial diagnosis, before any treatment had begun, peripheral blood was obtained.

CDR1 DFQATT and CDR2 SNEGSKA come from the germline V gene (reference sequence). V lost 1 base to trimming and J lost 7 bases; unmatched junction nucleotides: 11. CDR3 length equals 15 residues. TCR beta CDR3 region amplification was performed from RNA transcripts. Initially, a first-round RT-PCR of the TCR CDR3 employed the HTBI primer set. One entry per CDR3 protein results from TCRdb running MiXCR on the multiplex PCR reads. In the table there are some 360,000 distinct CDR3 sequences, about 14% of which are singletons. Material for sequencing was blood. This sequence joins TRBV20-1 and TRBJ2-7, with 9 bases identical to TRBD2. This receptor was obtained from a woman in her fifties or sixties with Graves' hyperthyroidism. CDR3 protein: CSARGAGGLPGEQYF. Written as DNA, the CDR3 is TGCAGTGCTAGAGGGGCGGGAGGGCTCCCTGGGGAGCAGTACTTC.